Below, 28 T cell receptor beta chains from the same sample are listed, as sequenced in a study of T cell responses to AZD1222 COVID-19 vaccine (dated by TCRdb to the early 2020s). Reading the label with the study, this specimen's time point is: about 28 days (+/-7) after the second vaccine dose. Receptor libraries were prepared by the immunoSEQ multiplex PCR assay. In TCRdb, the immuneACCESS table is reduced to in-frame sequences with V and J assigned. These tables do not hold every clone; where another copy was compared, an unresolved V gene accounts for under half, and the others remain unexplained. Recorded for this sample are fewer than 150,000 clones; around 89% of them occurred a single time. 6.5% to 7.5% of the sample lies in the top ten. The specimen was peripheral blood, collected 28 days after the second AZD1222 dose. The receptors come from an adult who received the AZD1222 COVID-19 vaccine.

The rearrangement joins TRBV11-3 to TRBJ2-7, with 7 positions matching TRBD2. Germline-derived CDR1 and CDR2 are SGHNT and YENEEA. The CDR3 is made up of 13 amino acids. V shed 5 bases and J 2 bases; nucleotides not matched to a gene: 3. CDR3 residues: CASSRGEAYEQYF. CDR3 DNA sequence: TGTGCCAGCAGCCGGGGGGAAGCCTACGAGCAGTACTTC.

The V and J genes are TRBV6-5 and TRBJ1-2; possible D gene TRBD1, 6 bases. Germline V gene lookup returns CDR1 MNHEY and CDR2 SVGAGI. The germline V and J ends were trimmed by 0 bases and 3 bases, with 14 bases remaining between them. The CDR3 has 16 residues. The CDR3 spells CASSYSRPGVDYGYTF. In DNA form, the CDR3 reads TGTGCCAGCAGTTACTCAAGGCCAGGGGTTGACTATGGCTACACCTTC.

V is TRBV5-1 and J is TRBJ2-3; D perhaps matches TRBD2 (5 bases). Germline CDR1 SGHRS, CDR2 YFSETQ. Trimming removed 4 bases at V and 3 bases at J, with 12 bases between. The CDR3 length is 14 residues. The CDR3 region has the DNA TGCGCCAGCAGCACCGGGTCGGGGACAGATACGCAGTATTTT. Amino acid sequence: CASSTGSGTDTQYF.

The chain has TRBV4-3 and TRBJ2-5; 7 bases agree with TRBD2. This CDR3 is 14 amino acids long. V gave up 6 bases and J gave up 4 bases; unmatched junction bases: 8. The germline gives CDR1 LGHNA, CDR2 YSLEER. CDR3 sequence reads: CASSHIAGPETQYF. In DNA, the CDR3 is TGCGCCAGCAGTCACATAGCGGGTCCAGAGACCCAGTACTTC.

This clone was found a few times. The J gene is TRBJ1-5, the V gene TRBV11-3; unclear D gene. The CDR3 contains 13 residues. Trimming shortened V by 5 bases and J by 4 bases, and 9 bases separated the two germline ends. Germline lookup yields CDR1 SGHNT and CDR2 YENEEA. CDR3 DNA: TGTGCCAGCAGCCGCAGTGTGAATCAGCCCCAGCATTTT. This translates into CASSRSVNQPQHF.

This chain uses TRBV5-4 with TRBJ2-7, with TRBD1 identical over 9 bases. Germline CDR1 reads SGHNT; CDR2 reads YYREEE (reference sequence). Trimming at V came to 5 bases and at J to 7 bases, leaving 7 bases not matched to a gene. The CDR3 has 13 amino acids. The CDR3 is CASRPQTGGEQYF. CDR3 sequence (DNA): TGTGCCAGCAGGCCACAGACAGGGGGAGAGCAGTACTTC.

On this clone: An end of the junction differs from the germline gene, which may be a read error. The chain combines TRBV11-1 with TRBJ1-2, with TRBD1 matching over 9 bases. This CDR3 has 12 residues. Germline CDR1 is SGHAT and CDR2 is FQDESV (reference sequence). In DNA form, the CDR3 reads TGTGCCAGCAGCCCTACATCGACAGGGGGAGCCTTC. Its protein product is CASSPTSTGGAF.

The V call is TRBV2, the J call TRBJ2-6; maybe TRBD1 (6 bases). Germline values: CDR1 SNHLY, CDR2 FYNNEI. Trimming pared 5 bases from V and 4 bases from J, leaving 18 bases between. The CDR3 spans 17 residues. The CDR3 DNA reads as TGTGCCAGCAGTCTAACGGGACAAGTGACCGGGGCCAACGTCCTGACTTTC. Translation gives CASSLTGQVTGANVLTF.

The chain is built from TRBV5-5 and TRBJ1-6; a possible D gene is TRBD1 (6 bases). CDR3 length: 15 amino acids. Germline values: CDR1 SGHKS, CDR2 YYEKEE (reference sequence). V was clipped by 4 bases and J by 9 bases, with 17 bases between them. CDR3 sequence reads: CASSVQGTLSSPLHF. The CDR3, as DNA: TGTGCCAGCAGCGTCCAGGGGACTTTGAGTTCACCCCTCCACTTT.

The chain has TRBV29-1 and TRBJ1-1; D is unclear. The germline V and J ends were trimmed by 3 bases and 8 bases, with 10 bases remaining between them. Germline V gene data show CDR1 as SQVTM and CDR2 as ANQGSEA. The CDR3 contains 11 residues. The CDR3 nucleotides read TGCAGCGTTGAGATCCAGCTAGAAGCTTTCTTT. Amino acids: CSVEIQLEAFF.

V and J are TRBV19 and TRBJ2-7; 9 positions agree with TRBD1. Germline V gene sequence: CDR1 LNHDA, CDR2 SQIVND (reference sequence). The CDR3 covers 15 residues. V was clipped by 3 bases and J by 2 bases; unmatched bases: 5. The CDR3 DNA reads as TGTGCCAGTAGTATTCCGGGACAGGGTACCTACGAGCAGTACTTC. This codes for CASSIPGQGTYEQYF.

This chain uses TRBV5-1 with TRBJ1-1; 8 bases align to TRBD1. J lost 0 bases, V lost 4 bases, and 8 bases had no gene match. Germline CDR1 is SGHRS and CDR2 is YFSETQ. The CDR3 sequence is 16 residues long. CDR3 coding DNA: TGCGCCAGCAGCCTCCTCGGGACAGGCTTGAACACTGAAGCTTTCTTT. It specifies CASSLLGTGLNTEAFF.

The V gene is TRBV30, the J gene TRBJ1-1; 7 bases map to TRBD1. This CDR3 contains 12 residues. Germline CDR1 is GTSNPN and CDR2 is SVGIG (reference sequence). Here the CDR3 reads CRPRGKNTEAFF. The CDR3 DNA reads TGTAGGCCCAGGGGGAAGAACACTGAAGCTTTCTTT.

This sequence joins TRBV7-9 and TRBJ1-2; D is undetermined. The CDR3 has 14 amino acids. Between the trimmed V and J ends, which lost 5 bases and 9 bases, there was a span of 19 bases. The germline gives CDR1 SEHNR, CDR2 FQNEAQ (reference sequence). CDR3: CASSATTIAIRYTF. The CDR3 DNA reads TGTGCCAGCAGCGCTACAACCATAGCTATCCGCTACACCTTC.

J is TRBJ2-1 and V is TRBV27; 9 positions match TRBD1. CDR3 size: 16 residues. The germline V gene encodes CDR1 MNHEY and CDR2 SMNVEV (reference sequence). Trimming at V came to 6 bases and at J to 9 bases, leaving 15 bases not matched to a gene. CDR3 sequence reads: CASSQTGQGVRFEQFF. In nucleotides, the CDR3 is TGTGCCAGCAGCCAAACGGGACAGGGTGTAAGGTTTGAGCAGTTCTTC.

CDR3 residues: CASSYSTAGNLPQHF. In nucleotides, the CDR3 is TGTGCCAGCAGTTACTCGACGGCAGGCAATTTGCCCCAGCATTTT. This chain uses TRBV6-2 or TRBV6-3 with TRBJ1-5; D gene unclear. Germline CDR1 reads MNHEY; CDR2 reads SVGEGT. The ends were cut back, 0 bases at V and 9 bases at J, with 15 bases in the middle. CDR3 length: 15 amino acids.

The rearrangement joins TRBV28 to TRBJ2-7, with unresolved D. Germline-derived CDR1 and CDR2 are MDHEN and SYDVKM. Trimming took 5 bases from V and 6 from J, leaving 8 bases between them. The CDR3 is 11 residues long. This chain's CDR3 is CASSPRPEQYF. CDR3 in DNA: TGTGCCAGCAGTCCCCGCCCCGAGCAGTACTTC.

The CDR3 region is CASSPLGEGGGCPQHF. DNA for the CDR3: TGTGCCAGCAGTCCCCTGGGTGAGGGAGGGGGGTGTCCCCAGCATTTT. The chain joins TRBV6-9 to TRBJ1-5; D may be TRBD1 (6 bases). Germline-derived CDR1 and CDR2 are MNHGY and SVAAGI. The CDR3 is made up of 16 amino acids. Trimming removed 5 bases from V and 10 bases from J, with 24 bases in between.

The chain uses TRBV19 and TRBJ2-2, with 9 bases matching TRBD1. Germline lookup yields CDR1 LNHDA and CDR2 SQIVND (reference sequence). The CDR3 totals 16 residues. V shed 5 bases, J shed 4 bases, and the junction held 8 bases outside the gene matches. CDR3 sequence reads: CASSSQGAGSTGELFF. Here the CDR3 DNA reads TGTGCCAGTAGTTCACAGGGGGCTGGAAGCACCGGGGAGCTGTTTTTT.

The chain is built from TRBV27 and TRBJ2-3; D unclear. V gave up 5 bases and J gave up 0 bases, with 9 bases separating them. The germline CDR1 and CDR2 sequences are MNHEY and SMNVEV (reference sequence). The CDR3 extends over 14 amino acids. CDR3 DNA: TGTGCCAGCAGTCCCACCGGAAGCACAGATACGCAGTATTTT. As protein: CASSPTGSTDTQYF.

This chain's CDR3 is CATNRAGADNEQFF. The CDR3 region has the DNA TGTGCCACCAACCGAGCCGGGGCTGACAATGAGCAGTTCTTC. V usage is TRBV24-1 and J usage is TRBJ2-1, with D tentatively TRBD1 or TRBD2 (5 bases each). Germline CDR1 and CDR2: KGHDR and SFDVKD. CDR3 size: 14 residues. Deletions cut 8 bases from V and 5 bases from J, with 15 bases between.

This clone came up once. The chain recombines TRBV27 with TRBJ1-6; no clear D. The V end was cut by 5 bases, the J end by 2 bases, with 16 bases between. The CDR3 covers 17 residues. Germline V gives CDR1 MNHEY, CDR2 SMNVEV (reference sequence). CDR3 protein: CASSPTRDPPYNSPLHF. In DNA, the CDR3 is TGTGCCAGCAGTCCAACGCGCGACCCTCCCTATAATTCACCCCTCCACTTT.

The chain couples TRBV4-2 to TRBJ1-6, with TRBD1 matching over 12 bases. This CDR3 comprises 17 residues. The V gene's germline CDR1 is LGHNA and CDR2 YNFKEQ. V dropped 0 bases and J dropped 8; count of bases not matched to a gene: 5. CDR3 region: CASSQEGTGGGYSPLHF. CDR3 coding DNA: TGTGCCAGCAGCCAAGAAGGGACAGGGGGCGGTTATTCACCCCTCCACTTT.

As to this clone: Additional DNA sequences in this sample encode the identical CDR3. V usage is TRBV9 and J usage is TRBJ1-2; weak D call: TRBD1 (5 bases). Trimming took 0 bases from V and 2 from J, leaving 8 bases between them. Looked up from germline, CDR1 is SGDLS and CDR2 is YYNGEE. The CDR3 runs to 14 residues. CDR3 nucleotides: TGTGCCAGCAGCGTAGGTGACAGAAACTATGGCTACACCTTC. Residues: CASSVGDRNYGYTF.

The chain uses TRBV5-1 and TRBJ1-2, with D perhaps matching TRBD1 (5 bases). Germline CDR1 SGHRS, CDR2 YFSETQ. V shed 4 bases and J shed 5 bases, with 21 bases lying between them. This CDR3 comprises 16 residues. The DNA of the CDR3 is TGCGCCAGCAGCGAACTGGGGCGGGGGAGCTTTTATGGCTACACCTTC. Protein: CASSELGRGSFYGYTF.

The V call is TRBV5-5, the J call TRBJ2-7, with D uncertain. Germline assignment: CDR1 SGHKS and CDR2 YYEKEE (reference sequence). The CDR3 runs 16 residues. Trimming took off 1 base at V and 1 base at J, with 15 bases between the two ends. In DNA form, the CDR3 reads TGTGCCAGCAGCTTGCGGTTGTCAGGAGTTTCCTACGAGCAGTACTTC. As protein: CASSLRLSGVSYEQYF.

This clone was detected once. This chain links TRBV9 with TRBJ2-3; 10 bases align to TRBD2. J lost 4 bases, V lost 4 bases, and 12 bases had no gene match. CDR3 length equals 17 residues. Germline V gene data show CDR1 as SGDLS and CDR2 as YYNGEE. The chain's CDR3 is CASSLGASGSNADTQYF. CDR3 nucleotides: TGTGCCAGCAGCCTGGGGGCTAGCGGGAGTAACGCAGATACGCAGTATTTT. The full variable domain, rest sourced from reference TRBV9 and TRBJ2-3, is DSGVTQTPKHLITATGQRVTLRCSPRSGDLSVYWYQQSLDQGLQFLIQYYNGEERAKGNILERFSAQQFPDLHSELNLSSLELGDSALYFCASSLGASGSNADTQYFGPGTRLTVL.

This chain uses TRBV6-5 with TRBJ2-2; D is tentatively TRBD1 or TRBD2 (6 bases each). V was trimmed by 2 bases and J by 3 bases, leaving 10 bases between them. This CDR3 has 15 residues. CDR1 and CDR2 from the germline V gene are MNHEY and SVGAGI. CDR3 DNA: TGTGCCAGCAGTTACGACAGGAGGGACACCGGGGAGCTGTTTTTT. Translation gives CASSYDRRDTGELFF.